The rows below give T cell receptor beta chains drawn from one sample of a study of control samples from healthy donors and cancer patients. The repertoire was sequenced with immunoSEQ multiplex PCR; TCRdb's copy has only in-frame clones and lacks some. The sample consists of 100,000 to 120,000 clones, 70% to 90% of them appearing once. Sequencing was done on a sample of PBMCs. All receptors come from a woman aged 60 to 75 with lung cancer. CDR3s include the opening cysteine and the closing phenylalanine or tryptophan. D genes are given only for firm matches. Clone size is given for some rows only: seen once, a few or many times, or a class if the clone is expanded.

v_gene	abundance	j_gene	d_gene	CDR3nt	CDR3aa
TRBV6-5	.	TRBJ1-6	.	TGTGCCAGCAGTTACTTAGGGGCAGGTCGGAATTCACCCCTCCACTTT	CASSYLGAGRNSPLHF
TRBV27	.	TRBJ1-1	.	TGTGCCAGCAGTTTTCAGGGAAACACTGAAGCTTTCTTT	CASSFQGNTEAFF
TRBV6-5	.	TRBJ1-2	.	TGTGCCAGCAGTTACTTCGGAGGAGGCACTAACTATGGCTACACCTTC	CASSYFGGGTNYGYTF
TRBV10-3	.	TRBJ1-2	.	TGTGCCATCAGTGACAGGGGCGCCCTAACGGACTATGGCTACACCTTC	CAISDRGALTDYGYTF
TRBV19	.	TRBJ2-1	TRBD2	TGTGCCAGTAGTTCCGGACTAGATACTAATGAGCAGTTCTTC	CASSSGLDTNEQFF
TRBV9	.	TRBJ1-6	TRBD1	TGTGCCAGCAGCGTAGACGACAGGGCCGATTCACCCCTCCACTTT	CASSVDDRADSPLHF
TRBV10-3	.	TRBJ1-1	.	TGTGCCACCCAGCCCGTAGGGAACACTGAAGCTTTCTTT	CATQPVGNTEAFF
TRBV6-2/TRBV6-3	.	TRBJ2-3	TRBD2	TGTGCCAGCAGTTACCGCGGGGGGCTCCTCACAGATACGCAGTATTTT	CASSYRGGLLTDTQYF
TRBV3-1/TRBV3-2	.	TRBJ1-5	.	TGTGCCAGCAGCGCCATGCAGGGTAATCAGCCCCAGCATTTT	CASSAMQGNQPQHF
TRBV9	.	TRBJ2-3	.	TGTGCCAGCAGCGTAACTAATTTGGGGGGCACAGATACGCAGTATTTT	CASSVTNLGGTDTQYF
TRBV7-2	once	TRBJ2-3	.	TGTGCCAGCAGCGCCGTGTCCGGGGTTATCACAGATACGCAGTATTTT	CASSAVSGVITDTQYF
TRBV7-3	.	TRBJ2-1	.	TGTGCCAGCAGCTTTATGGGGGGGCAGGACTACAATGAGCAGTTCTTC	CASSFMGGQDYNEQFF
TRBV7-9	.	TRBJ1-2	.	TGTGCCAGCAGCCCACGGGATTATGGCTACACCTTC	CASSPRDYGYTF
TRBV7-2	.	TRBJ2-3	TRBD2	TGTGCCAGCAGGAAGCCGACTAGCGGGGGGGCGGCAGATACGCAGTATTTT	CASRKPTSGGAADTQYF
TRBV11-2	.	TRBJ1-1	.	TGTGCCAGCAGCTTTAACGAAAACACTGAAGCTTTCTTT	CASSFNENTEAFF
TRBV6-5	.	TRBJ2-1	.	TGTGCCAGCGGTCGGGGGGCTGTAAATGAGCAGTTCTTC	CASGRGAVNEQFF
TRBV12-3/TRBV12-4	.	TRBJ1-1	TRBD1	TGTGCCAGCAGTTTAACAGGGGAGGCTGAAGCTTTCTTT	CASSLTGEAEAFF
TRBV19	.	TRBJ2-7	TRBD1	TGTGCCAGTAGTATAGGGCCGGGACAGACTTACGAGCAGTACTTC	CASSIGPGQTYEQYF
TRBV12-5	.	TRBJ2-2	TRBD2	TGTGCTAGTGGTTCCCGTATGCCTAGCGGGAAACGGATCAACACCGGGGAGCTGTTTTTT	CASGSRMPSGKRINTGELFF
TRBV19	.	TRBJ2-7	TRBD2	TGTGCCAGTCAAGCCATAGTCGGCGGGGGACCTTACGAGCAGTACTTC	CASQAIVGGGPYEQYF
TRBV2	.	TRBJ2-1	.	TGTGCCAGCAGTGAACAACGGGATGAGCAGTTCTTC	CASSEQRDEQFF
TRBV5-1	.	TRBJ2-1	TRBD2	TGCGCCAGCAGCCCGGGACTAGCGGGAGAGTACAATGAGCAGTTCTTC	CASSPGLAGEYNEQFF
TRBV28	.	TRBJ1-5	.	TGTGCCAGCAGTGTACGGCAGCCCCAGCATTTT	CASSVRQPQHF
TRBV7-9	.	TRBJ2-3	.	TGTGCCAGCAGCTTAGATGGCGGCACAGATACGCAGTATTTT	CASSLDGGTDTQYF
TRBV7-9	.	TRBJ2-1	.	TGTGCCAGCAGCGAACAGGGCGGCTCCTACAATGAGCAGTTCTTC	CASSEQGGSYNEQFF
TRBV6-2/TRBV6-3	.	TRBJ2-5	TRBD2	TGTGCCAGCAGTTTGCTAGCGGGAGGCCTCCAAGAGACCCAGTACTTC	CASSLLAGGLQETQYF
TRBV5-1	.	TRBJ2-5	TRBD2	TGCGCCAGCAGCTTACAGACTAGCGGGGCCCAAGAGACCCAGTACTTC	CASSLQTSGAQETQYF
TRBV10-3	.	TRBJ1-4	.	TGTGCCAGTGGGACAACGGAAAAACTGTTTTTT	CASGTTEKLFF
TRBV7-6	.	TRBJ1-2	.	TGTGCCAGCAGCCCGCTGATTGGACAGCGACCTAACTATGGCTACACCTTC	CASSPLIGQRPNYGYTF
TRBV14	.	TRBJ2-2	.	TGTGCCAGCAGCCAAGGGGACGTACGACCTGGGGAGCTGTTTTTT	CASSQGDVRPGELFF
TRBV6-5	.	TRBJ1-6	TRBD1	TGTGCCAGCCGGGACAGGGTAGGCAATTCACCCCTCCACTTT	CASRDRVGNSPLHF
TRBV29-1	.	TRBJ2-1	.	TGCAGCTTCTTGACTCGACAGGACGTCTCCTACAATGAGCAGTTCTTC	CSFLTRQDVSYNEQFF
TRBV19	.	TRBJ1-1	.	TGTGCCAGTAGTATAGACCCTTGGGGTGAAGCTTTCTTT	CASSIDPWGEAFF
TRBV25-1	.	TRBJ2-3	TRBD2	TGTGCCAGCAGTGAACTCACTAGCGGGGCCTCGCCGTTGCAGTATTTT	CASSELTSGASPLQYF
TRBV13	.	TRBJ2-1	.	TGTGCCAGCAGCAAGGACTTCAATGAGCAGTTCTTC	CASSKDFNEQFF
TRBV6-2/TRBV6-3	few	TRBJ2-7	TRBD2	TGTGCCAGCAGTTACCTACTAGCGAGAGGCTACGAGCAGTACTTC	CASSYLLARGYEQYF
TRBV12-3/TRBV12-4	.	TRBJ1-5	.	TGTGCCAGCAGTTTACTGGGCGTGGGGCCCCAGCATTTT	CASSLLGVGPQHF